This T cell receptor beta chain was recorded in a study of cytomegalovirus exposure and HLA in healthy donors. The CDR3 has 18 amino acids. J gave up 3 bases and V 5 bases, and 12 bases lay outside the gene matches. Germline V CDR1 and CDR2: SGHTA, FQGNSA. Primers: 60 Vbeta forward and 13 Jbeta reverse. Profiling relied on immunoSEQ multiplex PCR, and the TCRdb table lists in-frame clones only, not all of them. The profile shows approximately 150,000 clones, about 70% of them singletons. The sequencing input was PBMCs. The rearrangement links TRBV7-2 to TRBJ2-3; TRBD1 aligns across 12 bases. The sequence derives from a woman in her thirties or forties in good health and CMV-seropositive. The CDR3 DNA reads TGTGCCAGCAGCGCGATCGTACCGGGACAGGGGGCTACAGATACGCAGTATTTT. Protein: CASSAIVPGQGATDTQYF. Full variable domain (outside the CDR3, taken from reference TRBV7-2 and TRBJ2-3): GAGVSQSPSNKVTEKGKDVELRCDPISGHTALYWYRQSLGQGLEFLIYFQGNSAPDKSGLPSDRFSAERTGGSVSTLTIQRTQQEDSAVYLCASSAIVPGQGATDTQYFGPGTRLTVL.